These 3 T cell receptor beta chains were all obtained from the same sample, sequenced in a study of cytomegalovirus exposure and HLA in healthy donors. PCR was performed using 60 Vbeta and 13 Jbeta primers. The data were produced by immunoSEQ multiplex PCR, yet TCRdb's version contains in-frame clones alone and is incomplete. Its listing shows 45,000 to 70,000 clones. Sequenced: PBMCs. Receptor source: a woman in her 30s in good health and CMV-seropositive.

This chain uses TRBV5-1 with TRBJ2-7; 8 positions match TRBD2. V lost 5 bases to trimming and J lost 4 bases; unmatched junction nucleotides: 11. CDR1 and CDR2 (germline): SGHRS, YFSETQ. The CDR3 covers 15 residues. The CDR3 reads CASSSGASGLYEQYF. CDR3 bases: TGCGCCAGCAGTTCTGGGGCTAGCGGGTTGTACGAGCAGTACTTC.

The chain recombines TRBV30 with TRBJ1-2; TRBD1 agrees at 8 bases. Germline V gene lookup returns CDR1 GTSNPN and CDR2 SVGIG (reference sequence). The V gene end was trimmed by 3 bases and the J gene end by 5 bases; junction bases not matched to a gene: 5. The CDR3 has 13 residues. Written as DNA, the CDR3 is TGTGCCTGGAGCCAGGGGGCTAGGTATGGCTACACCTTC. Protein product: CAWSQGARYGYTF.

The chain combines TRBV5-6 with TRBJ1-5; 9 bases are a match to TRBD1. The CDR3 has 13 amino acids. V dropped 5 bases and J dropped 6; count of bases not matched to a gene: 3. Looked up from germline, CDR1 is SGHDT and CDR2 is YYEEEE. The DNA for the CDR3 is TGTGCCAGCAGTGGGACAGGGTCTCAGCCCCAGCATTTT. Translated, it gives CASSGTGSQPQHF.